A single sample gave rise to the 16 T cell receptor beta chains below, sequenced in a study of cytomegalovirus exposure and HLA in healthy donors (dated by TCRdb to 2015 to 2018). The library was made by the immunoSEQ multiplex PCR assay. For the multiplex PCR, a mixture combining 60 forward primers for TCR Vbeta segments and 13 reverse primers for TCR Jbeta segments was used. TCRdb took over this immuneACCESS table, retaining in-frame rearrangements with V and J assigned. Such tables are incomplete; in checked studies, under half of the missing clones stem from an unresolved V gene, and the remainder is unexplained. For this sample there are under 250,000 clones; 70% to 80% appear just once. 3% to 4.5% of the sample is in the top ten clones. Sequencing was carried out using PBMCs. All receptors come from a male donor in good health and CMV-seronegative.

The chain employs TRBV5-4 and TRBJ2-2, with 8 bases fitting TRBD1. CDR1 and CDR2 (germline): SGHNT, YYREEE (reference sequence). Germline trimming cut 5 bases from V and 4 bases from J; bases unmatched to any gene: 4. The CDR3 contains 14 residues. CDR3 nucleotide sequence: TGTGCCAGCAGACTGACAGGGGTCACCGGGGAGCTGTTTTTT. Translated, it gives CASRLTGVTGELFF.

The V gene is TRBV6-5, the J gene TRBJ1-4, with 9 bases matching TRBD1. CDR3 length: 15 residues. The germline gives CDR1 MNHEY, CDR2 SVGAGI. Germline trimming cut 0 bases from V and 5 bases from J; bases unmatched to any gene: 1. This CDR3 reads CASSYSTGGNEKLFF. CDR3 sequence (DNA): TGTGCCAGCAGTTACTCGACAGGGGGGAATGAAAAACTGTTTTTT.

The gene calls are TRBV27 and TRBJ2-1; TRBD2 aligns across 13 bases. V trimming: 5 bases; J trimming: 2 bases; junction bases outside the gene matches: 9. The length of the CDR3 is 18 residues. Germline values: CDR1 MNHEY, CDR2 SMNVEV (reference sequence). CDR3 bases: TGTGCCAGCAGTCCGGGACTAGCGGGAAACTTGCCCTACAATGAGCAGTTCTTC. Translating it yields CASSPGLAGNLPYNEQFF.

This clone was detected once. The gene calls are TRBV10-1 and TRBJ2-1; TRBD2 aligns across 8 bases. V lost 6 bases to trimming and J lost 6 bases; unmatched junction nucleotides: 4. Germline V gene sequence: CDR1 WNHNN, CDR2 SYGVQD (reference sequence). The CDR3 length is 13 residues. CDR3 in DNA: TGCGCCAGCAGCAGGACTAGCAGCAATGAGCAGTTCTTC. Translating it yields CASSRTSSNEQFF.

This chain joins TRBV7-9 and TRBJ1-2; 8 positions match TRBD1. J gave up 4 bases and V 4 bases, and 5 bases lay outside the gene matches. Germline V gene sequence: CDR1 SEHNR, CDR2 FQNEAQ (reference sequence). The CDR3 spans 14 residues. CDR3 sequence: CASSSGQGAYGYTF. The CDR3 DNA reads TGTGCCAGCAGCTCCGGACAGGGTGCCTATGGCTACACCTTC. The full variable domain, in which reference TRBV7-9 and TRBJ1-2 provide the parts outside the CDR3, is DTGVSQNPRHKITKRGQNVTFRCDPISEHNRLYWYRQTLGQGPEFLTYFQNEAQLEKSRLLSDRFSAERPKGSFSTLEIQRTEQGDSAMYLCASSSGQGAYGYTFGSGTRLTVV.

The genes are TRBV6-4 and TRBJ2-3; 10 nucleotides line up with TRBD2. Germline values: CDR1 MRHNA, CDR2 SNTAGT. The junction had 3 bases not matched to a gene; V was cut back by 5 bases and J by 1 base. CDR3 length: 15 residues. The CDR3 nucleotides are TGTGCCAGCAGTCCGCTAGCGGGAGGCACAGATACGCAGTATTTT. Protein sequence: CASSPLAGGTDTQYF.

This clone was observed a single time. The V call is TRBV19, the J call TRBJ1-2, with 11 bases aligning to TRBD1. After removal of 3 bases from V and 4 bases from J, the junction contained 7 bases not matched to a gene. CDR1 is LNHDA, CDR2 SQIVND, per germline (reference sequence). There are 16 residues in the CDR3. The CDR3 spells CASSIGAGTGGYGYTF. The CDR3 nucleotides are TGTGCCAGTAGTATTGGTGCGGGGACAGGGGGCTATGGCTACACCTTC.

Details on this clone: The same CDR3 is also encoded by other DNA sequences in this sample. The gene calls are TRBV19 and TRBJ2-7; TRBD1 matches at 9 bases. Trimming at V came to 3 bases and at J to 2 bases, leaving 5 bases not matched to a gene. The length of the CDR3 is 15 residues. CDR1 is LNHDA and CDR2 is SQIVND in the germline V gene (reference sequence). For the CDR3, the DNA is TGTGCCAGTAGTATCGGGACAGGGCTACCCTACGAGCAGTACTTC. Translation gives CASSIGTGLPYEQYF.

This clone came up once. CDR3 in DNA: TGTGCCACCTGGACGGGGAATCAGCCCCAGCATTTT. Translation: CATWTGNQPQHF. The chain uses TRBV6-5 and TRBJ1-5; no clear D. Germline values: CDR1 MNHEY, CDR2 SVGAGI. This CDR3 region has 12 residues. V gave up 10 bases and J gave up 4 bases, with 11 bases separating them.

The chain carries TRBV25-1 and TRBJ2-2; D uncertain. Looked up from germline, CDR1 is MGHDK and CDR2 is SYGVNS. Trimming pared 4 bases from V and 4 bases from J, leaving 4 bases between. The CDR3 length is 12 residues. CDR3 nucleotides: TGTGCCAGCAGTGGACTCACCGGGGAGCTGTTTTTT. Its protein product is CASSGLTGELFF.

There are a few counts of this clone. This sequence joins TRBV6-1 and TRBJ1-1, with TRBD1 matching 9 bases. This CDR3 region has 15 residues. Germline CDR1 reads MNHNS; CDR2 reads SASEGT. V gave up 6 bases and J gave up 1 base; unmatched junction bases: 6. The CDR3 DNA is TGTGCCAGCAGCGGACAGGGGCAAGGGAACACTGAAGCTTTCTTT. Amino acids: CASSGQGQGNTEAFF.

The CDR3 loop is CASSQTVGQGSNEQFF. The CDR3 region has the DNA TGTGCCAGCTCCCAAACTGTGGGACAGGGGTCCAATGAGCAGTTCTTC. This chain uses TRBV18 with TRBJ2-1; 10 bases align to TRBD1. The CDR3 consists of 16 residues. Germline CDR1 is KGHSH and CDR2 is LQKENI. J gave up 6 bases and V 6 bases, and 11 bases lay outside the gene matches.

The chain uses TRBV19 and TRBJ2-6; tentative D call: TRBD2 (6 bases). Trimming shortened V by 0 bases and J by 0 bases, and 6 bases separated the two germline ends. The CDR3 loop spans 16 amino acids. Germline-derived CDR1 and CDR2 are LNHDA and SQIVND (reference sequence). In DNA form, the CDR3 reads TGTGCCAGTAGTATAGAGGGGGGCTCTGGGGCCAACGTCCTGACTTTC. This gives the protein CASSIEGGSGANVLTF.

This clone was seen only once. The CDR3 loop is CASTSYAVRETEKLFF. CDR3 DNA: TGTGCCAGTACCTCCTATGCCGTACGGGAAACTGAAAAACTGTTTTTT. V and J are TRBV19 and TRBJ1-4; D unclear. CDR3 size: 16 residues. V lost 7 bases to trimming and J lost 7 bases, with 22 bases between them. In germline, CDR1 is LNHDA, CDR2 SQIVND (reference sequence).

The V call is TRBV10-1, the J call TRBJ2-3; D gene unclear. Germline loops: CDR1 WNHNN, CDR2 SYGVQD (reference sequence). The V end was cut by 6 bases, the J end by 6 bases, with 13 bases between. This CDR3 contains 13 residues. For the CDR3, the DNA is TGCGCCAGCAGCGCAACAGCAACTGATACGCAGTATTTT. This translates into CASSATATDTQYF.

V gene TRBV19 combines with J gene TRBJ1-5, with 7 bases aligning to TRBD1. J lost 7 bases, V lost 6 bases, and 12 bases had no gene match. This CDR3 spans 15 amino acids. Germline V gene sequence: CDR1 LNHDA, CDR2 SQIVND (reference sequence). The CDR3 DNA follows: TGTGCCAGTAGGCCGGGACAGCTTGGTGGACAGCCCCAGCATTTT. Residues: CASRPGQLGGQPQHF.